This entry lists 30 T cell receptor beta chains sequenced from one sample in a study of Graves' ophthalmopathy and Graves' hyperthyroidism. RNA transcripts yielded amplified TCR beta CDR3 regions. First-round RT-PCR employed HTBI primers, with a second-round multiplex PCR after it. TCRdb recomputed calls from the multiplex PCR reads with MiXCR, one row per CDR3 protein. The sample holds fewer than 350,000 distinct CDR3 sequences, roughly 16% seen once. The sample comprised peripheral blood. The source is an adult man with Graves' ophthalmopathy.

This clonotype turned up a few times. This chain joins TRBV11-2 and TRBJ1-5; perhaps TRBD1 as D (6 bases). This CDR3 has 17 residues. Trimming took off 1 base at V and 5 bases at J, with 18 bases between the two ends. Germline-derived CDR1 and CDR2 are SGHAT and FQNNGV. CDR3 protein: CASSLVKGFGGDQPQHF. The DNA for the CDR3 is TGTGCCAGCAGCTTAGTAAAGGGATTTGGGGGCGATCAGCCCCAGCATTTT.

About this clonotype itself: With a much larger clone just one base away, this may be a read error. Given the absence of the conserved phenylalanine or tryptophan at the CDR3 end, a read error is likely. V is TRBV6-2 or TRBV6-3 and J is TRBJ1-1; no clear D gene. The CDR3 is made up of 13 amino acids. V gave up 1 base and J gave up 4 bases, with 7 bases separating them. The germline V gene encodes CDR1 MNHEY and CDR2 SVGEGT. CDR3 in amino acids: CASSYYASTEAFV. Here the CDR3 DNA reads TGTGCCAGCAGTTACTATGCTAGCACTGAAGCTTTCGTT.

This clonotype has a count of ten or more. CDR3: CATSRNSGSGANVLTF. Here the CDR3 DNA reads TGTGCCACCAGCAGGAATTCGGGGTCTGGGGCCAACGTCCTGACTTTC. The rearrangement uses TRBV15 and TRBJ2-6, with D possibly matching TRBD2 (5 bases). V was pared by 3 bases and J by 1 base, with 10 bases between. The CDR3 spans 16 residues. Germline CDR1 is LNHNV and CDR2 is YYDKDF (reference sequence).

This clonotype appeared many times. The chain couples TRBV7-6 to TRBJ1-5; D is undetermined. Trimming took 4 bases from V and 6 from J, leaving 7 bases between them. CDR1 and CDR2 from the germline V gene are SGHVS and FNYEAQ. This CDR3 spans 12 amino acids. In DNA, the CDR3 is TGTGCCAGCAGCTCGCCGGGTCAGCCCCAGCATTTT. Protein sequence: CASSSPGQPQHF.

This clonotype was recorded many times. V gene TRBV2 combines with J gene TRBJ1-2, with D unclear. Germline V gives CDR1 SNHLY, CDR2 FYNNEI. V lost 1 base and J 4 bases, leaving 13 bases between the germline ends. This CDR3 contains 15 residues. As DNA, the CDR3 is TGTGCCAGCAGTGAAGAGGGAGGTGGCATCTATGGCTACACCTTC. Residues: CASSEEGGGIYGYTF.

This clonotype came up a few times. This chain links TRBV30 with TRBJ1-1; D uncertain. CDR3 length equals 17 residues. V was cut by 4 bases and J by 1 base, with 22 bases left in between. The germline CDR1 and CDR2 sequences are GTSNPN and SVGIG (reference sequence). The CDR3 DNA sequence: TGTGCCTGGAACCCTAATCCCCTCCAAAAGTGGAACACTGAAGCTTTCTTT. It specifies CAWNPNPLQKWNTEAFF.

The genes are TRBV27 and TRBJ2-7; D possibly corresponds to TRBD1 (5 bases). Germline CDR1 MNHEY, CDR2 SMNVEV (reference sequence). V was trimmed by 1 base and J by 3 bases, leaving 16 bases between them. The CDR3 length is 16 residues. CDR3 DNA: TGTGCCAGCAGTTTATTTCTGCCTAGTAGGGGCTACGAGCAGTACTTC. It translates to CASSLFLPSRGYEQYF.

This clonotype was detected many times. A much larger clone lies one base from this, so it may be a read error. For the CDR3, the DNA is TGTGCCAGCAGCTTAGCCGGGGCTAGCGGGGAGAACCAAGAGACCCAGTACTTC. Its protein is CASSLAGASGENQETQYF. The J gene is TRBJ2-5, the V gene TRBV7-2, with 9 bases lining up with TRBD2. Germline CDR1 reads SGHTA; CDR2 reads FQGNSA. V was pared by 0 bases and J by 0 bases, with 8 bases of the junction left unmatched. CDR3 size: 18 residues.

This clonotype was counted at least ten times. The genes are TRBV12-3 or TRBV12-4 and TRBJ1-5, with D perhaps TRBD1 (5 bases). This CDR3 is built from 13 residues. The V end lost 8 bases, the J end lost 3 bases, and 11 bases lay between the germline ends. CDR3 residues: CASARGPNQPQHF. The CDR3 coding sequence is TGTGCCAGCGCTCGGGGCCCCAATCAGCCCCAGCATTTT.

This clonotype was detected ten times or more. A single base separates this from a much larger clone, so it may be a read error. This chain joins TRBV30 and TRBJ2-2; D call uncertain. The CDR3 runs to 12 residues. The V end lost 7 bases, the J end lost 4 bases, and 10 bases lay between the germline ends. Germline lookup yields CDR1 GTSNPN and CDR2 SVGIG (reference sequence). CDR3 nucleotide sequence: TGTGCCTACGGGCAGGTCACCGGGGAGCTGTTTTTT. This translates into CAYGQVTGELFF.

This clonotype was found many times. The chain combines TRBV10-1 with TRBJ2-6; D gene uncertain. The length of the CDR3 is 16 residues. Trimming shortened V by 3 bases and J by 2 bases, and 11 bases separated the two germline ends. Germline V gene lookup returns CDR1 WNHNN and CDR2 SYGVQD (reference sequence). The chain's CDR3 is CASSDGSVTGANVLTF. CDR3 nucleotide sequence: TGCGCCAGCAGTGATGGGTCGGTGACTGGGGCCAACGTCCTGACTTTC.

CDR3 nucleotide sequence: TGTGCCAGCACCCGAGGGGAGGCTCCTCTCGAGCAGTACTTC. As protein: CASTRGEAPLEQYF. V is TRBV12-3 or TRBV12-4 and J is TRBJ2-7, with D maybe TRBD2 (6 bases). The V gene lost 7 bases and the J gene lost 6 bases, with 19 bases spanning the gap. The CDR3 has 14 residues.

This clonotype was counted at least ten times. In DNA, the CDR3 is TGTGCCAGCAGCAAACCACAGGGGATGGGCGTGAACACTGAAGCTTTCTTT. Translation: CASSKPQGMGVNTEAFF. The chain carries TRBV12-3 or TRBV12-4 and TRBJ1-1; 7 bases match TRBD1. J lost 0 bases, V lost 6 bases, and 13 bases had no gene match. The CDR3 length is 17 residues.

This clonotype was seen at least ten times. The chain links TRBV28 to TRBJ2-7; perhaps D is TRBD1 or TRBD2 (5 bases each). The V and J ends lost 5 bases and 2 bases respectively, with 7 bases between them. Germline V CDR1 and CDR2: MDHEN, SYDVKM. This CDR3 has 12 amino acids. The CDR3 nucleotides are TGTGCCAGCAGTCGGGACCCCTACGAGCAGTACTTC. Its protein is CASSRDPYEQYF.

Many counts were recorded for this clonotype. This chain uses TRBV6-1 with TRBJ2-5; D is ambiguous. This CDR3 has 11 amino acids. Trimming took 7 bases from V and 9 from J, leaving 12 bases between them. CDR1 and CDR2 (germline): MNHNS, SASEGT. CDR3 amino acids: CASNKDGSQYF. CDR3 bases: TGTGCCAGCAACAAGGACGGGTCCCAGTACTTC.

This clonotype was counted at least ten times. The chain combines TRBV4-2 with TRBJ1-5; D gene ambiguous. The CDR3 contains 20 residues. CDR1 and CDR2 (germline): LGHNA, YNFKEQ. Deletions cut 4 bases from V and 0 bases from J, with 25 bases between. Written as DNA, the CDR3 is TGTGCCAGCAGCCCGACCGGTCCGGGCCAAGGGCTCTATAGCAATCAGCCCCAGCATTTT. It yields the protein CASSPTGPGQGLYSNQPQHF.

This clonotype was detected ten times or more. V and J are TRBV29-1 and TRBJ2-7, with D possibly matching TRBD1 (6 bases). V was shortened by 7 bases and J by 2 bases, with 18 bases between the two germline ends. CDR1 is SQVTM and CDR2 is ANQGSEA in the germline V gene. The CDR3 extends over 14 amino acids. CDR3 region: CSGGTGPPTYEQYF. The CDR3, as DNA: TGCAGCGGAGGAACAGGGCCGCCAACCTACGAGCAGTACTTC.

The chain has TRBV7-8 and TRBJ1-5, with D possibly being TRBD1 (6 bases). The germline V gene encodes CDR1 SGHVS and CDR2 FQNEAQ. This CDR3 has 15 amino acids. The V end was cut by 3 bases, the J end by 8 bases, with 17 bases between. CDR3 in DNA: TGTGCCAGCAGCTTCTCCGTGGGGGCGTTGGAGCCCCAGCATTTT. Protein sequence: CASSFSVGALEPQHF. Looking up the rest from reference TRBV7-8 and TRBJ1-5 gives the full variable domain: GAGVSQSPRYKVAKRGQDVALRCDPISGHVSLFWYQQALGQGPEFLTYFQNEAQLDKSGLPSDRFFAERPEGSVSTLKIQRTQQEDSAVYLCASSFSVGALEPQHFGDGTRLSIL.

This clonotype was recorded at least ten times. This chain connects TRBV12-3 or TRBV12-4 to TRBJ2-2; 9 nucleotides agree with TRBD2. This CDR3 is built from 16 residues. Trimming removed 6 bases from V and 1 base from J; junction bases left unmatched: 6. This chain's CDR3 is CASSSGLAWNTGELFF. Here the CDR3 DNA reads TGTGCCAGCAGCTCGGGACTAGCTTGGAACACCGGGGAGCTGTTTTTT.

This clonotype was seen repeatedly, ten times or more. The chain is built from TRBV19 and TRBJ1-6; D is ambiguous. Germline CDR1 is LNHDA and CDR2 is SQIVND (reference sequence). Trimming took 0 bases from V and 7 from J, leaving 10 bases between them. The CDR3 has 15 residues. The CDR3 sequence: CASSIDPEGNSPLHF. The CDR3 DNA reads TGTGCCAGTAGTATAGATCCCGAAGGAAATTCACCCCTCCACTTT. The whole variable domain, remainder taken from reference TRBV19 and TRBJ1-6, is DGGITQSPKYLFRKEGQNVTLSCEQNLNHDAMYWYRQDPGQGLRLIYYSQIVNDFQKGDIAEGYSVSREKKESFPLTVTSAQKNPTAFYLCASSIDPEGNSPLHFGNGTRLTVT.

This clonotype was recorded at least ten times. In DNA, the CDR3 is TGCAGTGCTACGACGGGAGGAGCTTTCTTT. The encoded protein is CSATTGGAFF. The J gene is TRBJ1-1, the V gene TRBV20-1; D is unresolved. This CDR3 region has 10 residues. The germline V and J ends were trimmed by 4 bases and 10 bases, with 10 bases remaining between them. From germline, CDR1 is DFQATT and CDR2 SNEGSKA (reference sequence).

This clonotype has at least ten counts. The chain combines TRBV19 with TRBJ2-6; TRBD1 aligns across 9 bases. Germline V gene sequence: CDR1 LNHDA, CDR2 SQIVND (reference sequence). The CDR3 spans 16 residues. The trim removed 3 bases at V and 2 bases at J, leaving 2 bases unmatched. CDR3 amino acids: CASSIHRGPGANVLTF. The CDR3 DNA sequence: TGTGCCAGTAGTATTCACAGGGGGCCTGGGGCCAACGTCCTGACTTTC.

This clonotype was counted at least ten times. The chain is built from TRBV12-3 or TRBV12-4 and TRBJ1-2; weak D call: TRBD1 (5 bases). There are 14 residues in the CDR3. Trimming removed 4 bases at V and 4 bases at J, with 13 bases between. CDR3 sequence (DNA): TGTGCCAGCAGTTCTGCGGCCGGGGGCTATGGCTACACCTTC. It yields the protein CASSSAAGGYGYTF.

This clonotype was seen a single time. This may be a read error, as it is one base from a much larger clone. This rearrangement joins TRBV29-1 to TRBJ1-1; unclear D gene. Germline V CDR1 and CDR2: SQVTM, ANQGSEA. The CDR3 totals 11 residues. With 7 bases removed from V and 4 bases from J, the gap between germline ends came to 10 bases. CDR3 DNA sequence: TGCAGCGCTGGCTTGAGCACTGAAGCTTTCTTT. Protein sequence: CSAGLSTEAFF.

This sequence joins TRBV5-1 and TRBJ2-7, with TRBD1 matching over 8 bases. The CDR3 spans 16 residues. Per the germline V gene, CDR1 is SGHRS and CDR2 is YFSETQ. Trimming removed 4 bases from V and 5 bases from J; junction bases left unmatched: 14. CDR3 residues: CASSGGYGQGRDEQYF. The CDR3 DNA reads TGCGCCAGCAGCGGAGGATACGGACAGGGAAGAGACGAGCAGTACTTC.

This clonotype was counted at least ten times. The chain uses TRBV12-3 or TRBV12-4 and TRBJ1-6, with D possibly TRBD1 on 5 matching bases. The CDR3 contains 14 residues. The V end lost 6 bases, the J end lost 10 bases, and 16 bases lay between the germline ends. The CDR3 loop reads CASRVGGIQSPLHF. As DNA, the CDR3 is TGTGCCAGCAGGGTGGGGGGTATCCAGTCACCCCTCCACTTT.

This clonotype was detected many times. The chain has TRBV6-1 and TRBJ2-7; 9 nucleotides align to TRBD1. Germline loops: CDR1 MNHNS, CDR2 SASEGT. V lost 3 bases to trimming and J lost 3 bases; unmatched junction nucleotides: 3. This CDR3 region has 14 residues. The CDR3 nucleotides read TGTGCCAGCAGTGATAGGGACAGGGTCTACGAGCAGTACTTC. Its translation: CASSDRDRVYEQYF.

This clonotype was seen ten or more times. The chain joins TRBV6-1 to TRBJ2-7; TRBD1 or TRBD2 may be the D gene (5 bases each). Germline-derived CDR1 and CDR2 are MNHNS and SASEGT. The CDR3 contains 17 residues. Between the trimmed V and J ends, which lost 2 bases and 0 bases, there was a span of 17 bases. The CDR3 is CASSESGTAPSSYEQYF. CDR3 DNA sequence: TGTGCCAGCAGTGAATCGGGGACCGCTCCGAGCTCCTACGAGCAGTACTTC.

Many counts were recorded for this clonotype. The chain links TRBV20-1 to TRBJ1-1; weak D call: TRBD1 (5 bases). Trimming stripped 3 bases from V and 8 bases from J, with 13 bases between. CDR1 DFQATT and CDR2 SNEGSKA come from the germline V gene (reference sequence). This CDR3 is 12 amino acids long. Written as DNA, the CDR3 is TGCAGTGCTAGGGGGGGGATCGGGGAAGCTTTCTTT. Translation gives CSARGGIGEAFF.

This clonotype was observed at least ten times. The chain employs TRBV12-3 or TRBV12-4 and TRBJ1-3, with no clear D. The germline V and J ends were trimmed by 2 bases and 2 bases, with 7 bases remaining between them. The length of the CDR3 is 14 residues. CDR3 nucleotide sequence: TGTGCCAGCAGTTTAAGTGGTGCTGGAAACACCATATATTTT. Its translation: CASSLSGAGNTIYF.